The T cell receptor beta chain under discussion was sequenced for a study of naive and memory T cell subsets. Broader study findings: Clonotypes are single alpha or beta chains, not paired receptors. Naive and memory subsets had different power law exponents for TCR abundance. A few larger clonotypes appeared in naive repertoires, especially CD8, possibly memory cells re-expressing CD45RA.

Both TRBC1 and TRBC2 were covered by a beta constant-region primer of two equimolar oligonucleotides. The ligated cDNA underwent four PCR rounds using SP2 and nested alpha and beta constant-region primers. TCRdb independently ran MiXCR on the UMI-ligation and nested PCR reads; one entry per CDR3 protein. The table records 150,000 or so distinct CDR3 sequences, approximately 24% of them present only once. This clonotype was seen only a few times. As yet, its antigen is unknown. The V gene's germline CDR1 is SGDLS and CDR2 YYNGEE. The CDR3 contains 17 residues. Trimming took 4 bases from V and 4 from J; bases not matched to a gene: 8.

The sample consisted of naive CD4+ T cells from blood. The origin of this receptor is a human donor in good health. This chain joins TRBV9 and TRBJ2-3; 14 positions agree with TRBD2. The CDR3 DNA reads as TGTGCCAGCAGCCATCCGGGACTAGCGGGAGAGTCAGATACGCAGTATTTT. It translates to CASSHPGLAGESDTQYF.